This T cell receptor beta chain was recorded in a study of blood T cell repertoires in COVID-19. The overall study: Material from acute and convalescent COVID-19 was sourced from the United States, Italy and Spain.

Original data processing: Reference gene primers were amplified, and this amplification served to estimate nucleated cell counts. Clones were read by immunoSEQ multiplex PCR, and TCRdb kept only the in-frame ones, dropping some. That table gives V, J and clone size, and the DNA gave D and trimming. The sample consists of a few hundred thousand clones, about 82% of them appearing once. The ends lost 2 bases at V and 2 bases at J; junction bases unmatched: 8. CDR1 and CDR2 (germline): ENHRY, SYGVKD. The CDR3 sequence is 16 residues long. J is TRBJ2-5 and V is TRBV10-3, with 7 bases matching TRBD2. The TCR sequence derives from a woman aged 65 to 85 with COVID-19, enrolled during active disease. Material: peripheral blood. Written as DNA, the CDR3 is TGTGCCATCAGTGAGGAGCTAGCGGTCCCTCAAGAGACCCAGTACTTC. Translated, it gives CAISEELAVPQETQYF.